The 24 T cell receptor beta chains given below trace back to one sample, sequenced in a study of monozygotic twins with inflammatory bowel disease. From its re-call of the 5' RACE reads, TCRdb lists each CDR3 protein once, without DNA. This table lists roughly 300,000 distinct CDR3 sequences. Sequenced sample: blood. The origin of the receptors is a human donor with ulcerative colitis or Crohn's disease, or a healthy co-twin of an affected twin (not recorded which).

The rearrangement joins TRBV12-3 or TRBV12-4 to TRBJ1-5; TCRdb outputs TRBD1, but without DNA this stays unchecked. This CDR3 contains 14 residues. CDR3 protein: CASGIQEINQPQHF.

V gene TRBV29-1 combines with J gene TRBJ1-4. The germline CDR1 and CDR2 sequences are SQVTM and ANQGSEA. This CDR3 spans 15 amino acids. CDR3 region: CSGGSGSGLNEKLFF.

The chain uses TRBV19 and TRBJ1-5; there is no DNA to check the TCRdb D call of TRBD1. This CDR3 has 12 residues. Germline CDR1 reads LNHDA; CDR2 reads SQIVND (reference sequence). This chain's CDR3 is CASSQGQRPQHF.

This chain links TRBV2 with TRBJ2-7; no DNA is available, so the TRBD2 call from TCRdb remains unchecked. Germline assignment: CDR1 SNHLY and CDR2 FYNNEI. The CDR3 contains 14 residues. Here the CDR3 reads CATRAAGSSYEQYF.

The CDR3 protein is CASSLVVGDPAQYF. The rearrangement uses TRBV12-3 or TRBV12-4 and TRBJ2-3; without DNA, the TCRdb call of TRBD1 cannot be checked. There are 14 residues in the CDR3.

J is TRBJ2-7 and V is TRBV20-1; lacking DNA, the TRBD1 call made by TCRdb goes unchecked. This CDR3 spans 12 amino acids. Germline V gene data show CDR1 as DFQATT and CDR2 as SNEGSKA (reference sequence). The CDR3 reads CSARGSGYEQYF.

The rearrangement uses TRBV5-1 and TRBJ2-7; TCRdb gives TRBD1 as the D gene, but with no DNA this cannot be confirmed. This CDR3 spans 13 amino acids. CDR1 is SGHRS, CDR2 YFSETQ, per germline. CDR3 protein: CASSVFRGYEQYF. The full variable domain, with the rest looked up from reference TRBV5-1 and TRBJ2-7, is KAGVTQTPRYLIKTRGQQVTLSCSPISGHRSVSWYQQTPGQGLQFLFEYFSETQRNKGNFPGRFSGRQFSNSRSEMNVSTLELGDSALYLCASSVFRGYEQYFGPGTRLTVT.

This chain joins TRBV5-5 and TRBJ2-3; TCRdb's assignment of TRBD1 cannot be checked, as there is no DNA. CDR1 is SGHKS and CDR2 is YYEKEE in the germline V gene (reference sequence). The length of the CDR3 is 15 residues. CDR3 amino acids: CASSPRGQAGDTQYF.

This chain joins TRBV5-1 and TRBJ2-2; TCRdb's assignment of TRBD1 cannot be checked, as there is no DNA. This CDR3 has 16 residues. Germline CDR1 reads SGHRS; CDR2 reads YFSETQ. CDR3 in amino acids: CASSFMAPANTGELFF.

V gene TRBV5-1 combines with J gene TRBJ2-3. Germline CDR1 reads SGHRS; CDR2 reads YFSETQ. This CDR3 is 15 amino acids long. The CDR3 reads CASIFFDGGTDTQYF.

The V call is TRBV7-9, the J call TRBJ1-2; absent DNA, TCRdb's TRBD1 call cannot be checked. The CDR3 loop spans 16 amino acids. Germline loops: CDR1 SEHNR, CDR2 FQNEAQ (reference sequence). This CDR3 is CASSQVDRGSNYGYTF.

The chain recombines TRBV6-1 with TRBJ2-7; TCRdb selects TRBD1, and the lack of DNA leaves this call unchecked. Germline CDR1 MNHNS, CDR2 SASEGT. The CDR3 length is 13 residues. CDR3 residues: CASSNQGRYEQYF.

The rearrangement links TRBV20-1 to TRBJ1-2. Looked up from germline, CDR1 is DFQATT and CDR2 is SNEGSKA (reference sequence). CDR3 length equals 13 residues. CDR3 amino acids: CSASLITNYGYTF.

The rearrangement joins TRBV7-2 to TRBJ2-7; TCRdb gives TRBD1 as the D gene, but with no DNA this cannot be confirmed. Per germline, CDR1 SGHTA and CDR2 FQGNSA. There are 13 residues in the CDR3. The CDR3 region is CASSLSRSYEQYF. Looking up the rest from reference TRBV7-2 and TRBJ2-7 gives the full variable domain: GAGVSQSPSNKVTEKGKDVELRCDPISGHTALYWYRQSLGQGLEFLIYFQGNSAPDKSGLPSDRFSAERTGGSVSTLTIQRTQQEDSAVYLCASSLSRSYEQYFGPGTRLTVT.

This chain connects TRBV5-6 to TRBJ2-7; TCRdb's assignment of TRBD2 cannot be checked, as there is no DNA. CDR1 SGHDT and CDR2 YYEEEE come from the germline V gene. CDR3 size: 15 residues. CDR3 sequence: CASSHQQSGSREQYF. Full variable domain (remainder filled in from reference TRBV5-6 and TRBJ2-7): DAGVTQSPTHLIKTRGQQVTLRCSPKSGHDTVSWYQQALGQGPQFIFQYYEEEERQRGNFPDRFSGHQFPNYSSELNVNALLLGDSALYLCASSHQQSGSREQYFGPGTRLTVT.

This sequence joins TRBV7-8 and TRBJ2-7; TCRdb returns TRBD2, unconfirmable since there is no DNA. CDR1 is SGHVS and CDR2 is FQNEAQ in the germline V gene. The CDR3 loop spans 17 amino acids. This CDR3 is CASSQSAGGPSTYEQYF.

V is TRBV10-3 and J is TRBJ1-5; with no DNA, the TCRdb D assignment of TRBD1 cannot be verified. The CDR3 length is 17 residues. Germline V gene lookup returns CDR1 ENHRY and CDR2 SYGVKD. CDR3 sequence reads: CAISESGQGASNQPQHF.

This chain uses TRBV6-5 with TRBJ1-2; TCRdb returns TRBD1, unconfirmable since there is no DNA. The germline V gene encodes CDR1 MNHEY and CDR2 SVGAGI. This CDR3 is built from 13 residues. The CDR3 is CATQPGPGYGYTF.

V and J are TRBV20-1 and TRBJ1-1; TCRdb outputs TRBD1, but without DNA this stays unchecked. In germline, CDR1 is DFQATT, CDR2 SNEGSKA (reference sequence). The CDR3 totals 13 residues. This CDR3 is CSARPGQNTEAFF.

The V call is TRBV7-9, the J call TRBJ1-1; the TCRdb call, TRBD1, lacks DNA for checking. Germline assignment: CDR1 SEHNR and CDR2 FQNEAQ (reference sequence). The CDR3 is 16 amino acids. The CDR3 loop is CASSAIGAGGNTEAFF. Full variable domain (rest looked up from reference TRBV7-9 and TRBJ1-1): DTGVSQNPRHKITKRGQNVTFRCDPISEHNRLYWYRQTLGQGPEFLTYFQNEAQLEKSRLLSDRFSAERPKGSFSTLEIQRTEQGDSAMYLCASSAIGAGGNTEAFFGQGTRLTVV.

The chain is built from TRBV9 and TRBJ2-4; TCRdb lists TRBD1, though no DNA is available to test this call. Germline V gene data show CDR1 as SGDLS and CDR2 as YYNGEE. The CDR3 sequence is 15 residues long. CDR3 residues: CASSVDGGTKNIQYF.

The chain combines TRBV6-5 with TRBJ2-2. The CDR3 is 13 residues long. Germline loops: CDR1 MNHEY, CDR2 SVGAGI. The CDR3: CASSYPERRELFF.

V usage is TRBV7-9 and J usage is TRBJ1-6; TCRdb designates TRBD1, a call that cannot be tested without DNA. The germline V gene encodes CDR1 SEHNR and CDR2 FQNEAQ (reference sequence). The CDR3 is 12 amino acids. CDR3: CASSTAPVPLHF.

This chain connects TRBV6-2 or TRBV6-3 to TRBJ2-5. The germline V gene encodes CDR1 MNHEY and CDR2 SVGEGT. This CDR3 spans 12 amino acids. The CDR3: CASSYVWETQYF.